This T cell receptor (beta chain) derives from a study of T cell responses to AZD1222 COVID-19 vaccine. General study findings and limits: The sample set comprised mostly white British donors with more females, and clonal diversity was possibly underestimated.

This CDR3 has 16 amino acids. Germline CDR1 reads SEHNR; CDR2 reads FQNEAQ (reference sequence). V lost 0 bases and J lost 3, with 11 bases in between. A word on this clone: The antigen remains unidentified.

TCRdb's copy holds only in-frame clones and misses some; the assay was immunoSEQ multiplex PCR. The sample holds 120,000 or so clones, 90% seen once. The sample here was peripheral blood, taken on day 0 of AZD1222 vaccination. This TCR came from an adult in good health. The chain is built from TRBV7-9 and TRBJ1-4; D remains unclear. The CDR3 region is CASSLASRNPNEKLFF. In DNA form, the CDR3 reads TGTGCCAGCAGCTTAGCATCTCGGAATCCTAATGAAAAACTGTTTTTT.